Shown below are 31 T cell receptor beta chains from a single sample sequenced in a study of shared T cell receptors in the human thymus. Produced via immunoSEQ multiplex PCR; TCRdb's table is partial and in-frame only. The data contain hundreds of thousands of clones, around nine tenths of them seen just once; the ten biggest clones take up about 0.01%. These data are also associated with another study on human thymus T cells.

The sample was thymocytes. The receptors here all came from a boy under two years old with a congenital heart defect.

This chain links TRBV10-3 with TRBJ2-5, with a weak D call TRBD1 (6 bases). The CDR3 length is 13 residues. Germline V gene data show CDR1 as ENHRY and CDR2 as SYGVKD. Trimming stripped 8 bases from V and 2 bases from J, with 12 bases between. The CDR3 DNA is TGTGCCATCTCCGGGCAGGGGCAAGAGACCCAGTACTTC. As protein: CAISGQGQETQYF.

The rearrangement links TRBV30 to TRBJ2-3, with 7 bases matching TRBD2. Trimming at V came to 4 bases and at J to 2 bases, leaving 9 bases not matched to a gene. Germline CDR1 is GTSNPN and CDR2 is SVGIG (reference sequence). CDR3 length: 15 residues. CDR3 residues: CAWILQRGYTDTQYF. CDR3 DNA: TGTGCCTGGATTCTCCAGCGGGGTTACACAGATACGCAGTATTTT.

This sequence joins TRBV28 and TRBJ2-1; 9 bases fit TRBD2. With 0 bases clipped from V and 0 bases from J, the junction kept 6 bases outside the gene matches. This CDR3 region has 18 residues. Germline V gives CDR1 MDHEN, CDR2 SYDVKM. CDR3 residues: CASSLWRLAGSSYNEQFF. Here the CDR3 DNA reads TGTGCCAGCAGTTTATGGAGGCTAGCGGGGAGCTCCTACAATGAGCAGTTCTTC.

The rearrangement links TRBV11-2 to TRBJ1-1; D ambiguous. The V gene's germline CDR1 is SGHAT and CDR2 FQNNGV. Trimming removed 5 bases from V and 4 bases from J, with 14 bases in between. CDR3 length: 14 residues. CDR3 sequence reads: CASSTDLAVTEAFF. CDR3 DNA sequence: TGTGCCAGCAGCACAGACCTAGCGGTCACTGAAGCTTTCTTT. Together with reference TRBV11-2 and TRBJ1-1, the CDR3 gives the full variable domain: EAGVAQSPRYKIIEKRQSVAFWCNPISGHATLYWYQQILGQGPKLLIQFQNNGVVDDSQLPKDRFSAERLKGVDSTLKIQPAKLEDSAVYLCASSTDLAVTEAFFGQGTRLTVV.

The V call is TRBV19, the J call TRBJ1-2; D possibly corresponds to TRBD1 (5 bases). The germline gives CDR1 LNHDA, CDR2 SQIVND (reference sequence). This CDR3 has 16 amino acids. The germline V and J ends were trimmed by 1 base and 0 bases, with 12 bases remaining between them. The CDR3: CASSIVTGGANYGYTF. The CDR3 DNA reads as TGTGCCAGTAGTATAGTTACGGGAGGGGCTAACTATGGCTACACCTTC.

The CDR3 DNA reads as TGTGCCAGCAGCCCCGACTCCGGGTGGTCCTACAATGAGCAGTTCTTC. Residues: CASSPDSGWSYNEQFF. V gene TRBV11-3 combines with J gene TRBJ2-1; D is uncertain. Germline CDR1 reads SGHNT; CDR2 reads YENEEA. The CDR3 loop spans 16 amino acids. V was shortened by 5 bases and J by 1 base, with 15 bases between the two germline ends.

The rearrangement uses TRBV27 and TRBJ2-7, with 11 bases lining up with TRBD2. Germline-derived CDR1 and CDR2 are MNHEY and SMNVEV (reference sequence). This CDR3 contains 14 residues. V lost 7 bases, J lost 6 bases, and 8 bases stayed unmatched. The DNA of the CDR3 is TGTGCCAGCACTGGACTAGCGGGTGATCTCGAGCAGTACTTC. Its translation: CASTGLAGDLEQYF.

V is TRBV27 and J is TRBJ1-4, with D tentatively TRBD1 (5 bases). The germline V gene encodes CDR1 MNHEY and CDR2 SMNVEV (reference sequence). V lost 2 bases and J lost 6, with 16 bases in between. This CDR3 has 16 amino acids. DNA of the CDR3: TGTGCCAGCAGTTTAAGGGGTCGTCAGGGCCATGAAAAACTGTTTTTT. Encoded protein: CASSLRGRQGHEKLFF.

The genes are TRBV5-1 and TRBJ2-1; TRBD2 matches 9 bases. Germline loops: CDR1 SGHRS, CDR2 YFSETQ. J was trimmed by 2 bases and V by 0 bases; bases with no gene match: 12. There are 19 residues in the CDR3. The CDR3 spells CASSLAGRGGGRAYNEQFF. CDR3 in DNA: TGCGCCAGCAGCTTGGCCGGTAGGGGCGGCGGGAGGGCCTACAATGAGCAGTTCTTC.

The CDR3 nucleotides read TGTGCCAGCTCACCACCCTCTACAGGCTGCTCTGGAAACACCATATATTTT. This gives the protein CASSPPSTGCSGNTIYF. The chain carries TRBV18 and TRBJ1-3; TRBD1 might be the D (5 bases). The length of the CDR3 is 17 residues. V was cut by 0 bases and J by 0 bases, with 12 bases left in between. Germline-derived CDR1 and CDR2 are KGHSH and LQKENI. Full variable domain (remainder filled in from reference TRBV18 and TRBJ1-3): NAGVMQNPRHLVRRRGQEARLRCSPMKGHSHVYWYRQLPEEGLKFMVYLQKENIIDESGMPKERFSAEFPKEGPSILRIQQVVRGDSAAYFCASSPPSTGCSGNTIYFGEGSWLTVV.

V gene TRBV18 combines with J gene TRBJ1-2; D is unclear. In germline, CDR1 is KGHSH, CDR2 LQKENI. The CDR3 extends over 12 amino acids. The V gene lost 4 bases and the J gene lost 5 bases, with 8 bases spanning the gap. CDR3 in DNA: TGTGCCAGCTCACGAGACTCATATGGCTACACCTTC. Translated, it gives CASSRDSYGYTF. Filled out from reference TRBV18 and TRBJ1-2, the complete variable domain reads NAGVMQNPRHLVRRRGQEARLRCSPMKGHSHVYWYRQLPEEGLKFMVYLQKENIIDESGMPKERFSAEFPKEGPSILRIQQVVRGDSAAYFCASSRDSYGYTFGSGTRLTVV.

The J gene is TRBJ1-1, the V gene TRBV11-3; 9 positions agree with TRBD1. CDR3 size: 15 residues. The germline gives CDR1 SGHNT, CDR2 YENEEA. V lost 5 bases to trimming and J lost 5 bases; unmatched junction nucleotides: 9. CDR3 region: CASSAGQGKRTEAFF. In nucleotides, the CDR3 is TGTGCCAGCAGCGCAGGACAGGGGAAGAGAACTGAAGCTTTCTTT. The variable domain in full, with the rest retrieved from reference TRBV11-3 and TRBJ1-1, is EAGVVQSPRYKIIEKKQPVAFWCNPISGHNTLYWYLQNLGQGPELLIRYENEEAVDDSQLPKDRFSAERLKGVDSTLKIQPAELGDSAVYLCASSAGQGKRTEAFFGQGTRLTVV.

This rearrangement joins TRBV9 to TRBJ1-5; D is possibly TRBD1 (5 bases). The CDR3 contains 15 residues. From germline, CDR1 is SGDLS and CDR2 YYNGEE. The V gene lost 0 bases and the J gene lost 5 bases, with 12 bases spanning the gap. This CDR3 reads CASSVGLGGYQPQHF. The CDR3 DNA sequence: TGTGCCAGCAGCGTAGGATTGGGGGGGTATCAGCCCCAGCATTTT.

This chain connects TRBV14 to TRBJ2-1; 10 bases align to TRBD2. V lost 2 bases to trimming and J lost 8 bases; unmatched junction nucleotides: 6. Germline values: CDR1 SGHDN, CDR2 FVKESK. The CDR3 is made up of 15 amino acids. The CDR3 DNA is TGTGCCAGCAGCCAACCGACTAGCGGGTGGTATGAGCAGTTCTTC. It is translated as CASSQPTSGWYEQFF. Based on the CDR3 plus reference TRBV14 and TRBJ2-1, the full variable domain is EAGVTQFPSHSVIEKGQTVTLRCDPISGHDNLYWYRRVMGKEIKFLLHFVKESKQDESGMPNNRFLAERTGGTYSTLKVQPAELEDSGVYFCASSQPTSGWYEQFFGPGTRLTVL.

The chain joins TRBV30 to TRBJ2-1; 12 bases fit TRBD2. Losses at the gene ends were 0 bases for V and 7 bases for J; bases not matched to a gene: 7. Germline V gene sequence: CDR1 GTSNPN, CDR2 SVGIG (reference sequence). CDR3 length: 16 residues. The CDR3 loop is CAWSVRTSGKGNEQFF. CDR3 DNA: TGTGCCTGGAGTGTACGGACTAGCGGGAAGGGGAATGAGCAGTTCTTC.

The J gene is TRBJ1-5, the V gene TRBV27; 9 nucleotides agree with TRBD1. The J segment lost 6 bases and the V segment lost 3 bases, leaving 12 bases of the junction unmatched. This CDR3 is built from 17 residues. Germline V gene lookup returns CDR1 MNHEY and CDR2 SMNVEV (reference sequence). Written as DNA, the CDR3 is TGTGCCAGCAGTTTCACCTACAGGGGGCGCGGGTGTCAGCCCCAGCATTTT. It yields the protein CASSFTYRGRGCQPQHF.

The CDR3 sequence is CASSVGSGGPYEQYF. CDR3 DNA sequence: TGTGCCAGCAGTGTTGGTAGCGGGGGCCCCTACGAGCAGTACTTC. The chain carries TRBV6-1 and TRBJ2-7; 9 nucleotides agree with TRBD2. Germline CDR1 MNHNS, CDR2 SASEGT. The CDR3 loop spans 15 amino acids. Trimming removed 4 bases from V and 2 bases from J; junction bases left unmatched: 6.

This chain connects TRBV5-6 to TRBJ2-7, with D possibly TRBD1 on 5 matching bases. V dropped 4 bases and J dropped 2 bases, with 22 bases sitting between them. CDR1 and CDR2 (germline): SGHDT, YYEEEE. This CDR3 has 17 amino acids. CDR3 DNA sequence: TGTGCCAGCAGCAATTCCGACCTTGGGGCGGAGACCTACGAGCAGTACTTC. As protein: CASSNSDLGAETYEQYF. Variable domain in full (rest from reference TRBV5-6 and TRBJ2-7): DAGVTQSPTHLIKTRGQQVTLRCSPKSGHDTVSWYQQALGQGPQFIFQYYEEEERQRGNFPDRFSGHQFPNYSSELNVNALLLGDSALYLCASSNSDLGAETYEQYFGPGTRLTVT.

V gene TRBV29-1 combines with J gene TRBJ2-3, with TRBD2 matching over 11 bases. Germline V gene lookup returns CDR1 SQVTM and CDR2 ANQGSEA. The V segment lost 3 bases and the J segment 3 bases; nucleotides outside the gene matches: 5. This CDR3 contains 15 residues. The CDR3 nucleotides are TGCAGCGTTGAGGTAGCGGGAGGGGGTACAGATACGCAGTATTTT. It is translated as CSVEVAGGGTDTQYF.

The rearrangement uses TRBV25-1 and TRBJ1-4, with a tentative D call TRBD1 (5 bases). V was trimmed by 5 bases and J by 0 bases, leaving 19 bases between them. Germline CDR1 reads MGHDK; CDR2 reads SYGVNS. This CDR3 has 18 residues. DNA of the CDR3: TGTGCCAGCAGTCTGGAGGGCAGGGAGGGAGCAACTAATGAAAAACTGTTTTTT. This encodes CASSLEGREGATNEKLFF.

This chain connects TRBV10-3 to TRBJ2-3, with 13 nucleotides matching TRBD2. Losses at the gene ends were 10 bases for V and 5 bases for J; bases not matched to a gene: 6. The CDR3 runs to 14 residues. Per the germline V gene, CDR1 is ENHRY and CDR2 is SYGVKD. The CDR3 here is CATGLAGVVDTQYF. Written as DNA, the CDR3 is TGTGCCACTGGACTAGCGGGAGTAGTAGATACGCAGTATTTT.

The chain recombines TRBV2 with TRBJ1-5; 7 bases match TRBD1. Losses at the gene ends were 4 bases for V and 2 bases for J; bases not matched to a gene: 2. This CDR3 is built from 14 residues. CDR1 is SNHLY, CDR2 FYNNEI, per germline. CDR3 loop: CASSVGTGNQPQHF. The CDR3 DNA is TGTGCCAGCAGTGTTGGGACAGGCAATCAGCCCCAGCATTTT.

This sequence joins TRBV19 and TRBJ1-5; D not resolved. CDR3 length equals 14 residues. With 0 bases removed from V and 5 bases from J, the gap between germline ends came to 8 bases. Germline assignment: CDR1 LNHDA and CDR2 SQIVND (reference sequence). CDR3 DNA: TGTGCCAGTAGTATAGATCCGAGGGATCAGCCCCAGCATTTT. It encodes CASSIDPRDQPQHF.

This clone was recorded only once. This rearrangement joins TRBV18 to TRBJ2-7, with 7 nucleotides matching TRBD2. Per germline, CDR1 KGHSH and CDR2 LQKENI. The V gene end was trimmed by 5 bases and the J gene end by 3 bases; junction bases not matched to a gene: 10. The CDR3 spans 15 residues. CDR3 loop: CASSSRTRQFYEQYF. CDR3 nucleotide sequence: TGTGCCAGCTCATCCCGGACTAGGCAGTTCTACGAGCAGTACTTC.

The V gene is TRBV21-1, the J gene TRBJ2-7; TRBD2 is taken as the D call from the table, unchecked against the DNA. TRBV21-1 is given as a pseudogene. The CDR3 has 14 amino acids. CDR3 coding DNA: TGTGCCAGCAGCAAAGGGTTTCCGGCCTACGAGCAGTACTTC. Translated: CASSKGFPAYEQYF.

This rearrangement joins TRBV4-1 to TRBJ2-1; 8 bases are shared with TRBD2. V shed 1 base and J 5 bases; nucleotides not matched to a gene: 7. Germline CDR1 and CDR2: MGHRA and YSYEKL. This CDR3 has 16 amino acids. CDR3 amino acids: CASSQGYLAGNNEQFF. The DNA for the CDR3 is TGCGCCAGCAGCCAAGGATACCTAGCGGGTAACAATGAGCAGTTCTTC.

The gene calls are TRBV6-1 and TRBJ2-1; 8 nucleotides line up with TRBD1. Losses at the gene ends were 4 bases for V and 5 bases for J; bases not matched to a gene: 4. This CDR3 is 14 amino acids long. Germline V gene sequence: CDR1 MNHNS, CDR2 SASEGT. DNA for the CDR3: TGTGCCAGCAGTGCCCAGGACAGGGACAATGAGCAGTTCTTC. This sequence encodes CASSAQDRDNEQFF.

V is TRBV7-9 and J is TRBJ2-1, with D perhaps matching TRBD1 (6 bases). The germline V gene has CDR1 SEHNR and CDR2 FQNEAQ (reference sequence). V was shortened by 5 bases and J by 0 bases, with 14 bases between the two germline ends. This CDR3 has 16 amino acids. The DNA for the CDR3 is TGTGCCAGCAGCCCAGATAGGGGGAGCTCCTACAATGAGCAGTTCTTC. It codes for CASSPDRGSSYNEQFF.

The CDR3 DNA follows: TGTGCCAGCAGCTTAGGACAGGGGGTCGACTCTGGAAACACCATATATTTT. This gives the protein CASSLGQGVDSGNTIYF. The J gene is TRBJ1-3, the V gene TRBV7-2; 9 bases fit TRBD1. From germline, CDR1 is SGHTA and CDR2 FQGNSA. The CDR3 totals 17 residues. V trimming: 1 base; J trimming: 0 bases; junction bases outside the gene matches: 4.

The chain links TRBV6-5 to TRBJ1-5, with a weak D call TRBD1 (6 bases). The germline V gene has CDR1 MNHEY and CDR2 SVGAGI. Trimming left V 4 bases short and J 4 bases short, with 11 bases between. The CDR3 is 14 amino acids. This chain's CDR3 is CASSSRQVNQPQHF. CDR3 bases: TGTGCCAGCAGTTCCAGACAGGTTAATCAGCCCCAGCATTTT.

The gene calls are TRBV7-2 and TRBJ2-3; TRBD2 agrees at 10 bases. The CDR3 covers 18 residues. V was pared by 1 base and J by 5 bases, with 12 bases of the junction left unmatched. Per germline, CDR1 SGHTA and CDR2 FQGNSA. CDR3: CASSLDPLAGVTGDTQYF. CDR3 coding DNA: TGTGCCAGCAGCTTAGACCCCCTAGCGGGAGTAACCGGAGATACGCAGTATTTT.